A single sample is the source of the 11 T cell receptor delta chains below, sequenced in a study of γδ T cells in repeated Plasmodium falciparum infection. With CATT, TCRdb re-called clones from the multiplex PCR reads. Of 85,000 to 95,000 delta-chain clones in the sample, over 1.1% were seen once. Flow sorting of PBMC yielded separate Vgamma9/Vdelta2+ and Vdelta2-negative gammadelta T cell populations for bulk repertoire analysis. The sequenced sample consisted of gamma-delta T cells from blood. The receptors derive from a pool of human donors (malaria-infected and uninfected, not separated).

In its sample, this clone was seen many times. The protein given by TCRdb reflects a much larger clone and differs at residue 11 from this DNA's translation, likely from a read error; the protein shown is the DNA's translation. The CDR3 here is CAFRGAWVPWGAGKLIF. In nucleotides, the CDR3 is TGTGCCTTCCGTGGGGCTTGGGTCCCATGGGGGGCCGGTAAACTCATCTTT. This sequence joins TRDV3 and TRDJ1; D is possibly TRDD3 (6 bases). CDR1 is TVYSNPD, CDR2 GDNSRS, per germline (reference sequence). CDR3 length: 17 amino acids. V was trimmed by 3 bases and J by 7 bases, leaving 30 bases between them.

This clone was counted many times. Other DNA sequences in this sample translate to the same CDR3. The chain uses TRDV1 and TRDJ1, with TRDD3 matching over 12 bases. The CDR3 runs 21 residues. V shed 4 bases and J 8 bases; nucleotides not matched to a gene: 26. Per germline, CDR1 TSWWSYY and CDR2 QGS. CDR3 sequence reads: CALGAHPLTFLLLGDTRKLIF. The CDR3 DNA reads TGTGCTCTTGGGGCCCACCCCCTTACCTTCCTACTACTGGGGGATACCCGGAAACTCATCTTT.

This clone was picked up a small number of times. TCRdb lists the protein of a much larger clone for this DNA, which differs at residue 5, so this is likely a read error; the protein given here is translated from the DNA itself. The V and J genes are TRDV1 and TRDJ2; 8 positions agree with TRDD3. Germline CDR1 TSWWSYY, CDR2 QGS. The CDR3 is 23 amino acids. The junction had 25 bases not matched to a gene; V was cut back by 3 bases and J by 1 base. Here the CDR3 DNA reads TGTGCTCTTGGGGACCTAAGTATGCTAGATGTGCTGGGGGACCCTAATTTGACAGCACAACTCTTCTTT. This encodes CALGDLSMLDVLGDPNLTAQLFF.

This clone was counted only a few times. The mismatch at residue 19 between this DNA's translation and the TCRdb protein of a much larger clone likely reflects a read error; the protein shown is translated from the DNA. The V segment is TRDV1, and no J call was made; the table gives TRDD3 as D, unverified against the DNA. Germline loops: CDR1 TSWWSYY, CDR2 QGS. The CDR3 is 20 amino acids. In DNA form, the CDR3 reads TGTGCTCTTGGGGAAATCGGGACATACTGGGGGACAAGGTACACCGATAAACTCACCTTT. This translates into CALGEIGTYWGTRYTDKLTF.

This clone has a handful of counts. This likely stems from a read error, as it lies one base from a far larger clone. Because the CDR3's place on the DNA is in doubt, the DNA is left out and the CDR3 is given as listed by TCRdb. The CDR3 spells CAYRSGDETGSYVGKGLIF. The J gene has no call, while the V gene is TRAV38-2/DV8; the table's D call, TRDD3, has no DNA check behind it. Inclusive of both ends, the CDR3 amounts to 19 amino acids. Germline V gene sequence: CDR1 TSESDYY, CDR2 QEAYKQQN.

This clone was seen repeatedly, ten times or more. Other DNA variants within this sample encode the same CDR3. The chain employs TRDV1 and TRDJ1, with 7 bases identical to TRDD3. V was clipped by 2 bases and J by 4 bases; unmatched bases: 13. Per germline, CDR1 TSWWSYY and CDR2 QGS. This CDR3 spans 17 amino acids. Here the CDR3 DNA reads TGTGCTCTTGGGGAAACGACGTGGATACGCGACAGCGATAAACTCATCTTT. Protein product: CALGETTWIRDSDKLIF.

Concerning this clone itself: This DNA's translation differs at residue 4 from TCRdb's protein, which comes from a much larger clone; a read error is likely, and the protein shown is translated from the DNA. The chain joins TRDV1 to TRDJ1, with a possible D match to TRDD3 (9 bases). The CDR3 is 21 residues long. From germline, CDR1 is TSWWSYY and CDR2 QGS. Trimming pared 8 bases from V and 0 bases from J, leaving 34 bases between. The CDR3 nucleotides read TGTGCTCTTAGGGGGGCCTTCCTAAGCCGTACTGGGGGAAAGTACACCGATAAACTCATCTTT. The encoded protein is CALRGAFLSRTGGKYTDKLIF.

Regarding this clone: The protein held in TCRdb is that of a much larger clone and does not match this DNA's translation at residue 16, likely because of a read error; the protein shown is translated from the DNA. The V call is TRDV1, the J call TRDJ1; perhaps TRDD1 as D (6 bases). Here the J gene came from matching the DNA to germline, since TCRdb omits it. The V gene's germline CDR1 is TSWWSYY and CDR2 QGS. The CDR3 totals 19 residues. The CDR3 region is CALGEIWFPRNTYTDRLIF. The CDR3 nucleotides are TGCGCTCTTGGGGAAATATGGTTCCCCCGAAATACTTACACCGATAGACTCATCTTT.

On this clone: A read error likely explains why the TCRdb protein, taken from a much larger clone, differs from this DNA's translation at residue 12; the protein shown is translated from the DNA. The chain carries TRDV1 and TRDJ1, with 7 bases that match TRDD3. TCRdb offers no J gene call, so here the DNA was matched to germline to obtain one. This CDR3 has 19 amino acids. V gave up 0 bases and J gave up 0 bases; unmatched junction bases: 13. Germline-derived CDR1 and CDR2 are TSWWSYY and QGS. CDR3 bases: TGTGCTCTTGGGGAACTTCGGCCGTTCCCACTGGGGTACACCGATAAACTCATCTTT. Residues: CALGELRPFPLGYTDKLIF.

There are a few counts of this clone. The amino acid sequence in TCRdb belongs to a much larger clone and departs from this DNA's translation at residue 16, likely a sequencing read error; the sequence shown is translated from the DNA. The J gene went uncalled, whereas the V gene is TRDV2; TRDD3 is the table's D call and was not checked against the DNA. This CDR3 has 18 amino acids. Germline V gene data show CDR1 as GEAIGNYY and CDR2 as EKD. This CDR3 is CACDTLLGDTRQTAQPFF. CDR3 DNA: TGTGCCTGTGACACGCTACTGGGGGATACGCGTCAGACAGCACAACCCTTCTTT.

The V gene is TRDV1, the J gene TRDJ1; tentative D call: TRDD3 (7 bases). Germline matching of the DNA provided the J gene here, since TCRdb leaves it blank. V was clipped by 0 bases and J by 5 bases, with 34 bases between them. Germline V gene data show CDR1 as TSWWSYY and CDR2 as QGS. The CDR3 spans 22 residues. CDR3 nucleotide sequence: TGTGCTCTTGGGGAACTGACTCCTACGGGTACCTCCTGGGGGGTGCTGGGGGATAAACTCATCTTT. Amino acids: CALGELTPTGTSWGVLGDKLIF.